The present TCR beta chain was sequenced within a study of blood T cell repertoires in COVID-19. Study summary: Spain, Italy and the United States supplied samples that represented acute and convalescent COVID-19. T cells, B-cell-depleted T cells, or PBMCs supplied cDNA or gDNA.

Original processing notes: Reference gene primer amplification in the assay estimated nucleated cell counts. The assay was immunoSEQ multiplex PCR, and TCRdb's table has in-frame clones only and misses some. The DNA was the basis for D and trimming; V, J and clone size are from that table. The sample has 120,000 to 150,000 clones; roughly 82% are singletons. This CDR3 contains 15 residues. The V gene end was trimmed by 7 bases and the J gene end by 15 bases; junction bases not matched to a gene: 18. CDR1 MNHNY and CDR2 SVGAGI come from the germline V gene (reference sequence). Sequencing used peripheral blood. This sequence originates from a woman aged 50 to 60 in a cohort sampled during active or convalescent COVID-19. This chain uses TRBV6-6 with TRBJ2-1; TRBD2 matches 10 bases. The CDR3, as DNA: TGTGCCAGCACCAAACCGGGGGTAGCGGGGGGTTGGCCGTTCTTC. Translated: CASTKPGVAGGWPFF.